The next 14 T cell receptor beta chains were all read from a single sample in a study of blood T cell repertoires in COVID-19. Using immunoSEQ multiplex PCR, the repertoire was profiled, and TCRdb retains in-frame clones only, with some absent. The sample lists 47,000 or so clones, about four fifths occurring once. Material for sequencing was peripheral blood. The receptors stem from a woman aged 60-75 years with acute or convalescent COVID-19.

The CDR3 coding sequence is TGTGCCAGCACCAGACGGGGAGGGGAAAAACTGTTTTTT. Protein: CASTRRGGEKLFF. The chain combines TRBV7-2 with TRBJ1-4; D not resolved. V lost 7 bases and J lost 8, with 14 bases in between. The V gene's germline CDR1 is SGHTA and CDR2 FQGNSA. The CDR3 is 13 amino acids.

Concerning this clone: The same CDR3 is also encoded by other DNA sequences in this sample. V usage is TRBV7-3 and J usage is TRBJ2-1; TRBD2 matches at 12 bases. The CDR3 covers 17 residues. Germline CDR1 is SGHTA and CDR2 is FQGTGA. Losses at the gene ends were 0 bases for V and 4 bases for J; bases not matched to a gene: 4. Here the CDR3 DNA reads TGTGCCAGCAGCTTAACGACGACTAGCGGGAGTTACAATGAGCAGTTCTTC. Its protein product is CASSLTTTSGSYNEQFF. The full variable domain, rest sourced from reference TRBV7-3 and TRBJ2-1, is GAGVSQTPSNKVTEKGKYVELRCDPISGHTALYWYRQSLGQGPEFLIYFQGTGAADDSGLPNDRFFAVRPEGSVSTLKIQRTERGDSAVYLCASSLTTTSGSYNEQFFGPGTRLTVL.

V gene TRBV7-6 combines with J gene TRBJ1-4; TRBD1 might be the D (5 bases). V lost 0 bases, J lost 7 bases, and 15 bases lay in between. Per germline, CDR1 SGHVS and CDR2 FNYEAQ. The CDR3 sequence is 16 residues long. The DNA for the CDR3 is TGTGCCAGCAGCTTAGCGCGGGGGGGATTCGGTGAAAAACTGTTTTTT. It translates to CASSLARGGFGEKLFF.

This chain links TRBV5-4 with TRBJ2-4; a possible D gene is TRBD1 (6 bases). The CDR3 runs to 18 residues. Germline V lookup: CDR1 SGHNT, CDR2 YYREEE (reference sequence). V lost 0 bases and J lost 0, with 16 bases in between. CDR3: CASSLALDSLGAKNIQYF. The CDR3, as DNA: TGTGCCAGCAGCTTGGCCCTGGACAGTCTAGGAGCCAAAAACATTCAGTACTTC. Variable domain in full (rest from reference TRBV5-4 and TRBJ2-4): ETGVTQSPTHLIKTRGQQVTLRCSSQSGHNTVSWYQQALGQGPQFIFQYYREEENGRGNFPPRFSGLQFPNYSSELNVNALELDDSALYLCASSLALDSLGAKNIQYFGAGTRLSVL.

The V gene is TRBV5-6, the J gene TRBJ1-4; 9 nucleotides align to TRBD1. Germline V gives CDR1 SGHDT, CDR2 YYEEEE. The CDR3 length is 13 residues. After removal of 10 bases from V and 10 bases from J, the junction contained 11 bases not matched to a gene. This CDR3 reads CAVIQGAHRKLFF. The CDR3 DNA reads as TGTGCCGTCATACAGGGGGCGCATCGAAAACTGTTTTTT.

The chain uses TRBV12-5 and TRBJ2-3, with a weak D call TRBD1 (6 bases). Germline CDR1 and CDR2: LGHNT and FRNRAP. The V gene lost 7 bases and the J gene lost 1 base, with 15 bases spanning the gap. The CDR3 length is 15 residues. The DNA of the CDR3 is TGTGCTAGTGCATACCTCAGGGGTCGCACAGATACGCAGTATTTT. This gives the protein CASAYLRGRTDTQYF.

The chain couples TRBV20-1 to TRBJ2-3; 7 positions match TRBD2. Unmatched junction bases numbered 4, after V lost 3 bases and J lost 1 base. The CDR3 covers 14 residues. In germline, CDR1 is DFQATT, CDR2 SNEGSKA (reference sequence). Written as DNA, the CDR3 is TGCAGTGCTAGTGGACTAGGTGGCACAGATACGCAGTATTTT. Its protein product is CSASGLGGTDTQYF.

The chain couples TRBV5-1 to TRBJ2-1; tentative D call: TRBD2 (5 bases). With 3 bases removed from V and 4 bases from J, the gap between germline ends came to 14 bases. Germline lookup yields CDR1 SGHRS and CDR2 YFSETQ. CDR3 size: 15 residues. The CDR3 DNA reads TGCGCCAGCAGCTGGCACCAGCGGTCGTACAATGAGCAGTTCTTC. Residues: CASSWHQRSYNEQFF.

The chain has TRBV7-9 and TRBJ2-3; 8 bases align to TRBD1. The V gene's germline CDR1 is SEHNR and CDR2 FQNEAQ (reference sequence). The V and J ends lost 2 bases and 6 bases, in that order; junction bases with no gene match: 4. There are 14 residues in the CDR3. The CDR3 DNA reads TGTGCCAGCAGCTTACCAGGGGGCGCCGATACGCAGTATTTT. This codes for CASSLPGGADTQYF.

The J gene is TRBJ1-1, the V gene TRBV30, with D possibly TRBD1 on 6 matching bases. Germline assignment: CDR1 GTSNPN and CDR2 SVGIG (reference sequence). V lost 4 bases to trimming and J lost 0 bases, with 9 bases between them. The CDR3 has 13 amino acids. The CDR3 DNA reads TGTGCCTGGAAAGGACAGCTGAACACTGAAGCTTTCTTT. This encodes CAWKGQLNTEAFF.

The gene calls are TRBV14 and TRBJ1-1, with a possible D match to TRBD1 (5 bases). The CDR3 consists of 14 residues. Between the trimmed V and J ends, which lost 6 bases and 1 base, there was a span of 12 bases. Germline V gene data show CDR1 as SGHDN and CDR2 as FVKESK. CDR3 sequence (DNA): TGTGCCAGCAGGTCGGACACCAAGAACACTGAAGCTTTCTTT. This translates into CASRSDTKNTEAFF.

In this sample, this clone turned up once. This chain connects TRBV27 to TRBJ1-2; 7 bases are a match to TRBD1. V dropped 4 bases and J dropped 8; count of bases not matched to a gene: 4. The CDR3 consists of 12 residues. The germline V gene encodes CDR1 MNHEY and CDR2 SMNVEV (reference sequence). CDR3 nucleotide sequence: TGTGCCAGCAGTTCACAGGGGAACGGCTACACCTTC. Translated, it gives CASSSQGNGYTF.

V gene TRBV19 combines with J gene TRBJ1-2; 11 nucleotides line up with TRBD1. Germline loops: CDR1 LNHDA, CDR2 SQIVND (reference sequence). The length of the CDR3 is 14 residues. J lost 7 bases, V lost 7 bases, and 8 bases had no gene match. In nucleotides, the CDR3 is TGTGCCAGTACCTCCGGACAGGGGGCGCGTGGCTACACCTTC. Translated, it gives CASTSGQGARGYTF.

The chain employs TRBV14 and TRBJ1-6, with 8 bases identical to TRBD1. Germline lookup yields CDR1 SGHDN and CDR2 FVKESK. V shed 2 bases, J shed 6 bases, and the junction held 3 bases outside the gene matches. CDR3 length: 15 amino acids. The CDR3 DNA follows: TGTGCCAGCAGCCAAAGGACAGGGTTTAATTCACCCCTCCACTTT. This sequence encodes CASSQRTGFNSPLHF.